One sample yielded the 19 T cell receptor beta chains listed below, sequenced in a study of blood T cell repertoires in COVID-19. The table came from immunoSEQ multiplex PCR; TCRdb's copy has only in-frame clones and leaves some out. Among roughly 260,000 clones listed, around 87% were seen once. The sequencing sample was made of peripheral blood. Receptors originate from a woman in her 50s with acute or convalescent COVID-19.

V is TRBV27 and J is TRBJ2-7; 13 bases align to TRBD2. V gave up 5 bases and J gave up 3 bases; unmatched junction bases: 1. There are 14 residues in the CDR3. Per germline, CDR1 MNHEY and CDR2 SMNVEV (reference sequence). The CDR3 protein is CASSGTSGNYEQYF. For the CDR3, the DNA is TGTGCCAGCAGTGGGACTAGCGGGAACTACGAGCAGTACTTC.

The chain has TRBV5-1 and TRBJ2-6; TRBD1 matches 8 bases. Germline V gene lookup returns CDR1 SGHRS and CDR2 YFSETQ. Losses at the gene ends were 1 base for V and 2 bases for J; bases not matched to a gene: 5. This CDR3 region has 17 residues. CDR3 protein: CASSLIQGAAGANVLTF. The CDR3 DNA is TGCGCCAGCAGCTTGATCCAGGGGGCTGCTGGGGCCAACGTCCTGACTTTC.

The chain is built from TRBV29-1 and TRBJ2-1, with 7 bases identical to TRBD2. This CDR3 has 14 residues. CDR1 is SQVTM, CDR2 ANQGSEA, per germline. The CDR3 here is CSTYHTSVNNEQFF. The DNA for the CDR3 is TGCAGTACATACCATACTAGCGTTAACAATGAGCAGTTCTTC.

The CDR3 sequence is CASSSTDRVRQPQHF. CDR3 nucleotides: TGTGCCAGCAGTTCCACGGACAGGGTCCGTCAGCCCCAGCATTTT. The rearrangement joins TRBV28 to TRBJ1-5; 8 bases match TRBD1. V shed 4 bases, J shed 6 bases, and the junction held 8 bases outside the gene matches. Germline values: CDR1 MDHEN, CDR2 SYDVKM. CDR3 length equals 15 residues. The whole variable domain, remainder taken from reference TRBV28 and TRBJ1-5, is DVKVTQSSRYLVKRTGEKVFLECVQDMDHENMFWYRQDPGLGLRLIYFSYDVKMKEKGDIPEGYSVSREKKERFSLILESASTNQTSMYLCASSSTDRVRQPQHFGDGTRLSIL.

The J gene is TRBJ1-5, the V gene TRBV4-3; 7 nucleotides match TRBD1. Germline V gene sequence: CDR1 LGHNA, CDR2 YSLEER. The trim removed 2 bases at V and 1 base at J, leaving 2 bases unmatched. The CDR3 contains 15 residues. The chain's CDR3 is CASSQTGESNQPQHF. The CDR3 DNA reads TGCGCCAGCAGCCAAACAGGGGAAAGCAATCAGCCCCAGCATTTT.

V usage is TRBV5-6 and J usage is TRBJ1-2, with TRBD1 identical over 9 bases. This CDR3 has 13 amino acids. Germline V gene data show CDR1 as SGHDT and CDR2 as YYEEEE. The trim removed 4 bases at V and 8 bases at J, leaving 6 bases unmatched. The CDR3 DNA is TGTGCCAGCAGCCCGTACAGGGGGCAAGGCTACACCTTC. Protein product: CASSPYRGQGYTF.

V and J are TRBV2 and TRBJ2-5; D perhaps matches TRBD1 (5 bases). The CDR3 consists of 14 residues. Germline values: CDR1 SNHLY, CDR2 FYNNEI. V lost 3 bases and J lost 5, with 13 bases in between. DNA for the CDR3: TGTGCCAGCAGTGAGGGGCAGGGATGGGAGACCCAGTACTTC. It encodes CASSEGQGWETQYF.

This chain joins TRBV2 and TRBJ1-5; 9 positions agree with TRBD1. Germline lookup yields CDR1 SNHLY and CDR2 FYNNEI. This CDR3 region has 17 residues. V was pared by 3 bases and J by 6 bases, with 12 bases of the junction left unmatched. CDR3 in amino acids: CASSDVGTGWVAQPQHF. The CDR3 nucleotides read TGTGCCAGCAGTGACGTCGGGACAGGGTGGGTAGCTCAGCCCCAGCATTTT.

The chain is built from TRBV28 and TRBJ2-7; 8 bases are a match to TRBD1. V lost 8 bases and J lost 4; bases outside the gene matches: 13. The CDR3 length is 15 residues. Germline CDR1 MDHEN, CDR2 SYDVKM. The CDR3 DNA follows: TGTGCCAGCCGCCTGCAGGGGGCCCGAAGTTACGAGCAGTACTTC. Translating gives CASRLQGARSYEQYF.

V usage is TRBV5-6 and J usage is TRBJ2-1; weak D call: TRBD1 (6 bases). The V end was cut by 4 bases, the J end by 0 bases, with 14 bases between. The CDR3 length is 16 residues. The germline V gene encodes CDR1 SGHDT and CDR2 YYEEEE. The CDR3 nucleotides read TGTGCCAGCAGCCCCATTATGGACAGCTCCTACAATGAGCAGTTCTTC. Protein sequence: CASSPIMDSSYNEQFF.

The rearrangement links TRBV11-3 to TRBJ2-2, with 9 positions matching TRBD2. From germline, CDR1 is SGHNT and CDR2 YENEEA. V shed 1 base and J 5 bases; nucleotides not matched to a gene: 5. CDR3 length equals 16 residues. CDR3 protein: CASSLVAGESTGELFF. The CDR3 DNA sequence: TGTGCCAGCAGCTTAGTAGCGGGAGAGTCTACCGGGGAGCTGTTTTTT.

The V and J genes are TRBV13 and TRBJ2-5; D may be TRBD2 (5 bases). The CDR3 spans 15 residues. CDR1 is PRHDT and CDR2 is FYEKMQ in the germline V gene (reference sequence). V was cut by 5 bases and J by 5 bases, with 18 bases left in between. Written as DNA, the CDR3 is TGTGCCAGCAGCCCGCGACCGATCCCGGGGGAGACCCAGTACTTC. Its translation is CASSPRPIPGETQYF.

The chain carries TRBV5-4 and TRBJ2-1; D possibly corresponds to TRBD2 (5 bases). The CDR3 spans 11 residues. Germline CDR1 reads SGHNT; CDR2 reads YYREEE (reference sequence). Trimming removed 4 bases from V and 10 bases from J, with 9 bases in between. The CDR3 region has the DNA TGTGCCAGCAGCCGTCCGGGAGAGCAGTTCTTC. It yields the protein CASSRPGEQFF.

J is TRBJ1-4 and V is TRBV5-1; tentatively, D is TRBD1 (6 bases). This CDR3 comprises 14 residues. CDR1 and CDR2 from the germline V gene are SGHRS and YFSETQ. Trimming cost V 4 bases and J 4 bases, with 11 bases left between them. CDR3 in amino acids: CASSIGQFNEKLFF. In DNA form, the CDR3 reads TGCGCCAGCAGCATTGGACAGTTTAATGAAAAACTGTTTTTT.

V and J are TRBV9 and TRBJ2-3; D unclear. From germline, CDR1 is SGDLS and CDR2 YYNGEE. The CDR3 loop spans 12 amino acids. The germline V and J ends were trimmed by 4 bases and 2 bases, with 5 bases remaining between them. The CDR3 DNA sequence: TGTGCCAGCAGCTCCAACACAGATACGCAGTATTTT. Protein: CASSSNTDTQYF.

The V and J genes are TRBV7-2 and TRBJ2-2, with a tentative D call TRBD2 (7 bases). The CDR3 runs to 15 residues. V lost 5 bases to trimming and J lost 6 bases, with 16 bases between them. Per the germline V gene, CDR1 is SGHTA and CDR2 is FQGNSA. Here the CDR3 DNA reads TGTGCCAGCAGCAACATTGCGGGGGCGGCCGGGGAGCTGTTTTTT. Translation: CASSNIAGAAGELFF.

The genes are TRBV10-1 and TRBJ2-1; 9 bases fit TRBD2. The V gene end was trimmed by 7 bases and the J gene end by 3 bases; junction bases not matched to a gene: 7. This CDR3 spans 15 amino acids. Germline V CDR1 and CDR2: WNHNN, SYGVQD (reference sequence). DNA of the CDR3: TGCGCCAGCACTACGGTTAGCGGGAGCTACAATGAGCAGTTCTTC. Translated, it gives CASTTVSGSYNEQFF.

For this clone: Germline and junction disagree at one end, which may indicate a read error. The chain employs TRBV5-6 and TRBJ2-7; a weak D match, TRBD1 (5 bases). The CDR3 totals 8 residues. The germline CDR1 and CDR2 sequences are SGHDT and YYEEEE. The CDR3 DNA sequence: TGTGCCAGCAGCGGGGCCTCCTTC. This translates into CASSGASF.

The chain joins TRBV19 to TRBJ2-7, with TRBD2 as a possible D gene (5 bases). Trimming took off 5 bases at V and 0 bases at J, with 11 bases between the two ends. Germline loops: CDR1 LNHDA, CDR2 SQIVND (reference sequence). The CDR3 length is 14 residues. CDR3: CASSPASGSYEQYF. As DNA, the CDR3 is TGTGCCAGTAGTCCCGCCAGCGGCTCCTACGAGCAGTACTTC.